Below are 14 T cell receptor beta chains sequenced from a single sample in a study of T cell responses to AZD1222 COVID-19 vaccine. TCRdb keeps only in-frame clones here, not all; method: immunoSEQ multiplex PCR. This sample has tens of thousands of clones, with roughly 91% found just once. The source material was peripheral blood, sampled 28 days after the second AZD1222 dose. These receptors were taken from an adult who received the AZD1222 COVID-19 vaccine.

This sequence joins TRBV7-9 and TRBJ1-1; 10 bases are shared with TRBD1. Germline values: CDR1 SEHNR, CDR2 FQNEAQ (reference sequence). This CDR3 contains 16 residues. J was trimmed by 3 bases and V by 4 bases; bases with no gene match: 8. CDR3 protein: CASSYPGQGRDTEAFF. CDR3 DNA sequence: TGTGCCAGCAGCTACCCGGGACAGGGGAGGGACACTGAAGCTTTCTTT.

A single count supports this clone. CDR3 loop: CASSQGIGEADTQYF. CDR3 DNA: TGCGCCAGCAGCCAAGGGATCGGCGAGGCAGATACGCAGTATTTT. This chain links TRBV4-3 with TRBJ2-3; no clear D gene. V lost 1 base to trimming and J lost 4 bases, with 12 bases between them. Germline V gene lookup returns CDR1 LGHNA and CDR2 YSLEER. The CDR3 covers 15 residues.

This clone occurred a few times. The V and J genes are TRBV30 and TRBJ1-1; 7 bases are a match to TRBD1. The V gene's germline CDR1 is GTSNPN and CDR2 SVGIG (reference sequence). The CDR3 has 13 residues. V trimming: 0 bases; J trimming: 9 bases; junction bases outside the gene matches: 7. The CDR3 DNA reads as TGTGCCTGGAGTGTAGGTGAGGGGGCAAAAGCTTTCTTT. Translated: CAWSVGEGAKAFF.

CDR3 amino acids: CAISGESYGYTF. Written as DNA, the CDR3 is TGTGCCATCAGTGGAGAGTCTTATGGCTACACCTTC. The V gene is TRBV10-3, the J gene TRBJ1-2; D is unclear. The germline CDR1 and CDR2 sequences are ENHRY and SYGVKD. CDR3 length equals 12 residues. Trimming took off 4 bases at V and 5 bases at J, with 8 bases between the two ends.

The chain has TRBV3-1 (or the pseudogene TRBV3-2) and TRBJ2-1; 7 bases fit TRBD2. The CDR3 is 13 residues long. Germline V gene sequence: CDR1 LGHDT, CDR2 YNNKEL (reference sequence). The J segment lost 2 bases and the V segment lost 9 bases, leaving 4 bases of the junction unmatched. The CDR3 DNA reads as TGTGCCAGTAGCGGGCCCCCCTACAATGAGCAGTTCTTC. Its protein product is CASSGPPYNEQFF.

The rearrangement links TRBV29-1 to TRBJ2-4; D is possibly TRBD2 (5 bases). V lost 2 bases and J 0 bases, leaving 11 bases between the germline ends. The CDR3 loop spans 15 amino acids. Germline-derived CDR1 and CDR2 are SQVTM and ANQGSEA. The CDR3 DNA is TGCAGCGTTGAATTCATGGACTTAGCCAAAAACATTCAGTACTTC. Protein: CSVEFMDLAKNIQYF.

This chain uses TRBV7-6 with TRBJ2-3, with 8 bases lining up with TRBD2. V was clipped by 5 bases and J by 4 bases; unmatched bases: 14. CDR3 size: 17 residues. The germline V gene encodes CDR1 SGHVS and CDR2 FNYEAQ. CDR3 in amino acids: CASSAGLGGSGADTQYF. The CDR3 DNA follows: TGTGCCAGCAGCGCGGGACTAGGTGGGTCTGGAGCAGATACGCAGTATTTT. The full variable domain, with the rest looked up from reference TRBV7-6 and TRBJ2-3, is GAGVSQSPRYKVTKRGQDVALRCDPISGHVSLYWYRQALGQGPEFLTYFNYEAQQDKSGLPNDRFSAERPEGSISTLTIQRTEQRDSAMYRCASSAGLGGSGADTQYFGPGTRLTVL.

The chain has TRBV5-4 and TRBJ2-7; D perhaps matches TRBD2 (6 bases). CDR1 is SGHNT, CDR2 YYREEE, per germline (reference sequence). CDR3 length: 13 amino acids. V lost 1 base, J lost 8 bases, and 13 bases lay in between. DNA for the CDR3: TGTGCCAGCAGCTTGAGGGTGGGGGGACAGCAGTACTTC. It translates to CASSLRVGGQQYF.

The chain joins TRBV5-6 to TRBJ1-2; 7 positions match TRBD1. The CDR3 extends over 13 amino acids. V lost 5 bases, J lost 4 bases, and 5 bases stayed unmatched. Germline values: CDR1 SGHDT, CDR2 YYEEEE. DNA of the CDR3: TGTGCCAGCAGTCGCACAGGGGCCTATGGCTACACCTTC. It encodes CASSRTGAYGYTF.

CDR3 protein: CASSSVGQGNTEAFF. CDR3 in DNA: TGCGCCAGCAGCTCAGTAGGACAGGGGAACACTGAAGCTTTCTTT. The chain combines TRBV5-1 with TRBJ1-1, with TRBD1 identical over 8 bases. After removal of 3 bases from V and 1 base from J, the junction contained 5 bases not matched to a gene. In germline, CDR1 is SGHRS, CDR2 YFSETQ. This CDR3 comprises 15 residues.

The J gene is TRBJ2-3, the V gene TRBV7-9; D not resolved. The germline gives CDR1 SEHNR, CDR2 FQNEAQ (reference sequence). The CDR3 length is 14 residues. Trimming cost V 5 bases and J 2 bases, with 11 bases left between them. In nucleotides, the CDR3 is TGTGCCAGCAGCCCCCAGACCTCCACAGATACGCAGTATTTT. This gives the protein CASSPQTSTDTQYF.

The chain recombines TRBV30 with TRBJ1-2; no definite D call. The CDR3 is 15 amino acids. Trimming cost V 2 bases and J 3 bases, with 16 bases left between them. Germline CDR1 is GTSNPN and CDR2 is SVGIG (reference sequence). CDR3 nucleotides: TGTGCCTGGAGTTCCAATACCGGGCCGTACTATGGCTACACCTTC. This sequence encodes CAWSSNTGPYYGYTF.

This clone occurred once. The CDR3 DNA is TGCGCCAGCAGCTCCCAAATGGACAACCCTAGAGGTGGCTACACCTTC. Its translation: CASSSQMDNPRGGYTF. The chain joins TRBV5-1 to TRBJ1-2; a weak D match, TRBD1 (5 bases). Germline CDR1 and CDR2: SGHRS and YFSETQ. The CDR3 has 16 residues. V was shortened by 3 bases and J by 7 bases, with 22 bases between the two germline ends.

This chain links TRBV30 with TRBJ2-7, with D unclear. The CDR3 consists of 12 residues. Germline V lookup: CDR1 GTSNPN, CDR2 SVGIG (reference sequence). The germline V and J ends were trimmed by 4 bases and 1 base, with 8 bases remaining between them. The CDR3 region has the DNA TGTGCCTGGACCATAAATTCCTACGAGCAGTACTTC. It codes for CAWTINSYEQYF.